This record covers a single T cell receptor beta chain. Amplification used 60 Vbeta primers and 13 Jbeta primers. Here immunoSEQ multiplex PCR was the method, and the copy in TCRdb shows in-frame clones only, minus some. The table lists roughly 140,000 clones, approximately 80% of them singletons. V lost 2 bases, J lost 3 bases, and 7 bases lay in between. The CDR3 sequence is 13 residues long. Germline V gene data show CDR1 as SNHLY and CDR2 as FYNNEI. The data derive from a study of cytomegalovirus exposure and HLA in healthy donors. What was sequenced was PBMCs. V usage is TRBV2 and J usage is TRBJ1-1; D remains unclear. The source is a man between 40 and 49 years old in good health and CMV-seropositive. The CDR3 is CASSESDYTEAFF. CDR3 sequence (DNA): TGTGCCAGCAGTGAATCGGACTACACTGAAGCTTTCTTT.